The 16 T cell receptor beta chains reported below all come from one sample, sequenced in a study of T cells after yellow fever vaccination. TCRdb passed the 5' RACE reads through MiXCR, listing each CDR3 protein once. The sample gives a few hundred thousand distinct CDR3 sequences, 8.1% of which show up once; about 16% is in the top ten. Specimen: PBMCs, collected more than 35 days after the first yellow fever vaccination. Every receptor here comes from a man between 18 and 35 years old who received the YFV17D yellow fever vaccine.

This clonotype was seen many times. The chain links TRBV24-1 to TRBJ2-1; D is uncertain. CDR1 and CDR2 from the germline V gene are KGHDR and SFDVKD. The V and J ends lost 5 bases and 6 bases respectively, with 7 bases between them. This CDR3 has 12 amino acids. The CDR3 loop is CATSGQSNEQFF. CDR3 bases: TGTGCCACCAGTGGCCAGAGCAATGAGCAGTTCTTC.

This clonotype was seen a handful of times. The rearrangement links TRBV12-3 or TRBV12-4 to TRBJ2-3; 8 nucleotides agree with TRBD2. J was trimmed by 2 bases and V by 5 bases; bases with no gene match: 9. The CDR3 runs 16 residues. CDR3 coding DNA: TGTGCCAGCAGTATCCCTGCGGGGGGAGTCACAGATACGCAGTATTTT. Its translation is CASSIPAGGVTDTQYF.

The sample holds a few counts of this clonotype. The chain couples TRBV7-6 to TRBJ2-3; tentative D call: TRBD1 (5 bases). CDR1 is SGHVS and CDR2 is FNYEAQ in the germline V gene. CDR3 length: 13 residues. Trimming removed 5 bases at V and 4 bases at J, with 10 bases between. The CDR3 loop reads CASSPDSADTQYF. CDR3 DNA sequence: TGTGCCAGCAGCCCCGACAGCGCAGATACGCAGTATTTT.

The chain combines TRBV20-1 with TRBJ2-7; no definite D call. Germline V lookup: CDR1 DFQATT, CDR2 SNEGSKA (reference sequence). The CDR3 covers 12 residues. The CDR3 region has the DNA TGCGGCATCCGGCTGGGGTTCTACGAGCAGTACGTC. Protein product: CGIRLGFYEQYV.

CDR3: CASSQDLGGALPGETQYF. In nucleotides, the CDR3 is TGTGCCAGCAGCCAAGATCTAGGCGGCGCCCTTCCTGGAGAGACCCAGTACTTC. This chain connects TRBV4-2 to TRBJ2-5; unclear D gene. The CDR3 runs to 18 residues. V was shortened by 0 bases and J by 4 bases, with 21 bases between the two germline ends. The germline gives CDR1 LGHNA, CDR2 YNFKEQ.

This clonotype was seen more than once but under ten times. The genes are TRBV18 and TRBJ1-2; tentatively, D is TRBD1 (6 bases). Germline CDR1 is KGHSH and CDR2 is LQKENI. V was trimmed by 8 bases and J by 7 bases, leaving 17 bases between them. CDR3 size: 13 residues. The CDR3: CASARPGESGYTF. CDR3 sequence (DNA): TGTGCCAGCGCCCGCCCAGGGGAGAGTGGCTACACCTTC.

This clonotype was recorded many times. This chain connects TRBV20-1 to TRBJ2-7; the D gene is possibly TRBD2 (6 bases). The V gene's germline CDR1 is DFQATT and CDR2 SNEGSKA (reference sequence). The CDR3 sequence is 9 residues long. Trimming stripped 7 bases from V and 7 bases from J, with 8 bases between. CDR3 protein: CSVGGEQYV. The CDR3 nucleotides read TGCAGTGTGGGGGGAGAGCAGTACGTC.

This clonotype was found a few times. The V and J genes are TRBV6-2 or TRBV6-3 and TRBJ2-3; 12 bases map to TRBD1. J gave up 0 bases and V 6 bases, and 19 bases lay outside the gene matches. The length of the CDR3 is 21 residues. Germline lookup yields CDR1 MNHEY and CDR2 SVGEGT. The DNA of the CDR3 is TGTGCCAGCAGCCGGGACAGGGGGCGAGTAGCGGGGGATTTTAGCACAGATACGCAGTATTTT. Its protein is CASSRDRGRVAGDFSTDTQYF.

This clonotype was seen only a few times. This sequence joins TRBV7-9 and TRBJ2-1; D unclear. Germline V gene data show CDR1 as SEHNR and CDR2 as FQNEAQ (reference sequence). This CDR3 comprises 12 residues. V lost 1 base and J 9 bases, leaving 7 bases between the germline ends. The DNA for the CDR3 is TGTGCCAGCAGCTTAGAGGATTTTGAGCAGTTCTTC. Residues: CASSLEDFEQFF.

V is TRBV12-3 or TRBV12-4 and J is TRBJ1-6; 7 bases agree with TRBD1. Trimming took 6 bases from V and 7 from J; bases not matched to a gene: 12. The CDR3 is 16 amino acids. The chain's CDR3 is CASSISGGGLNSPLHF. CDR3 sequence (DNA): TGTGCCAGCAGCATCTCAGGGGGGGGGTTGAATTCACCCCTCCACTTT.

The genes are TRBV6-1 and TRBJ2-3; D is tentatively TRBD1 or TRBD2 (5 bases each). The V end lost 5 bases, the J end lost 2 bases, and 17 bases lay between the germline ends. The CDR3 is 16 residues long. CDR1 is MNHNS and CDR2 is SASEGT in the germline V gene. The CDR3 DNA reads TGTGCCAGCAGTCGCCGATCAGGGACCAACACAGATACGCAGTATTTT. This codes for CASSRRSGTNTDTQYF.

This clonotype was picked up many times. The CDR3 bases are TGTGCCATCAGTGAGTGGTCAGATACGCAGTATTTT. It is translated as CAISEWSDTQYF. The V gene is TRBV10-3, the J gene TRBJ2-3; no reliable D call. V was pared by 1 base and J by 4 bases, with 3 bases between. The length of the CDR3 is 12 residues. Germline V lookup: CDR1 ENHRY, CDR2 SYGVKD.

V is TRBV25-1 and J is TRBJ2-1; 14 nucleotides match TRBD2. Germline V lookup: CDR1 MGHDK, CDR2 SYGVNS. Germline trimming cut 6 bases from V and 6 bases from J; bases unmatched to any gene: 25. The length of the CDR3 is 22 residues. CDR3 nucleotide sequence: TGTGCCAGCAGACCGCGACAGGGGGCCTTCCGGACTAGCGGGGGGCAGGTCAATGAGCAGTTCTTC. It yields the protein CASRPRQGAFRTSGGQVNEQFF.

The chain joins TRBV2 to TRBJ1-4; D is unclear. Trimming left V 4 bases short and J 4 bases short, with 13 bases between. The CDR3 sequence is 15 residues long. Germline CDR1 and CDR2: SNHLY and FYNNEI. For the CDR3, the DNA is TGTGCCAGCAGTGCAGCGGGGAGATATAATGAAAAACTGTTTTTT. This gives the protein CASSAAGRYNEKLFF.

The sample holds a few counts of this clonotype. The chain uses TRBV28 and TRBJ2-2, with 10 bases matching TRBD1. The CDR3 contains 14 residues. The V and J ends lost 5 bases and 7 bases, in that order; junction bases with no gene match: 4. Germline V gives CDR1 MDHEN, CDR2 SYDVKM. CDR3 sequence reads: CASSVTGGIGELFF. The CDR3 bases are TGTGCCAGCAGTGTGACAGGGGGCATCGGGGAGCTGTTTTTT. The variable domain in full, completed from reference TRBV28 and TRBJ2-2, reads DVKVTQSSRYLVKRTGEKVFLECVQDMDHENMFWYRQDPGLGLRLIYFSYDVKMKEKGDIPEGYSVSREKKERFSLILESASTNQTSMYLCASSVTGGIGELFFGEGSRLTVL.

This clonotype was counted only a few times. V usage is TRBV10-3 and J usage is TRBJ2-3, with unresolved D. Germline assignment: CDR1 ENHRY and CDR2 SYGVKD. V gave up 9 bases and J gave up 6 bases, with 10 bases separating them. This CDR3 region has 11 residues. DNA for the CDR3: TGTGCCATTCTGGGCGAGGATACGCAGTATTTT. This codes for CAILGEDTQYF.